This T cell receptor beta chain is drawn from a study of shared clonotypes between healthy human individuals. Germline V gene lookup returns CDR1 MDHEN and CDR2 SYDVKM. This CDR3 is 14 amino acids long. Between the trimmed V and J ends, which lost 6 bases and 6 bases, there was a span of 15 bases. The data were produced by immunoSEQ multiplex PCR, yet TCRdb's version contains in-frame clones alone and is incomplete. The profile shows about 1.1 million clones, about 80% of them singletons. Sequenced input: memory CD4+ T cells from PBMCs. Subset: CD45RA-negative fraction. This TCR was recovered from a man aged 18 to 35 in good health. Some clones in this sample may be carry-over from other donors' samples. The chain carries TRBV28 and TRBJ2-1, with D possibly being TRBD1 or TRBD2 (5 bases each). The CDR3 is CASRTGTRANEQFF. CDR3 DNA sequence: TGTGCCAGCAGAACCGGGACCAGGGCCAATGAGCAGTTCTTC.